This TCR beta chain was profiled in a study of blood T cell repertoires in COVID-19. J was trimmed by 2 bases and V by 7 bases; bases with no gene match: 10. The CDR3 runs 14 residues. Germline loops: CDR1 SQVTM, CDR2 ANQGSEA. Clones were sequenced by immunoSEQ multiplex PCR, and TCRdb holds only the in-frame ones, with some missing. Among roughly 230,000 clones listed, around 86% were seen once. The chain has TRBV29-1 and TRBJ1-2; TRBD1 agrees at 7 bases. The TCR originated in a man under 40 in a cohort exposed to, infected with or recovered from COVID-19 (not recorded which). Sequenced input: PBMCs or T cells enriched from blood (not recorded which). The CDR3 region is CSARPPTGNYGYTF. In DNA form, the CDR3 reads TGCAGCGCCAGGCCCCCGACAGGGAACTATGGCTACACCTTC.